A selection of T cell receptor beta chains follows, all from one sample in a study of cytomegalovirus exposure and HLA in healthy donors. The data were produced by immunoSEQ multiplex PCR, yet TCRdb's version contains in-frame clones alone and is incomplete. The sample contains over 75,000 clones, 70% to 80% of which appear only once. The sample consisted of PBMCs. These receptors came from a male donor in good health and CMV-seropositive. Both conserved end residues are part of each CDR3. The order of the fields is clone size, V gene, J gene, D gene, CDR3 DNA, CDR3 protein. A D gene is named only where the DNA matches it firmly. Only part of the rows carry a size: once, few, many, or a class if the clone is expanded.

NA	TRBV9	TRBJ2-1	NA	TGTGCCAGCAGCGTCAACCCCGGGGTTTCCTACAATGAGCAGTTCTTC	CASSVNPGVSYNEQFF
NA	TRBV5-1	TRBJ1-4	NA	TGCGCCAGCAGCTTGAGCGGCTCGGAGGAAAAACTGTTTTTT	CASSLSGSEEKLFF
NA	TRBV7-3	TRBJ2-4	TRBD2	TGTGCCAGCAGCTTAGGGGGGGAAAGGGGCATTCAGTACTTC	CASSLGGERGIQYF
NA	TRBV13	TRBJ1-4	TRBD1	TGTGCCAGCAGCTTACCAAGGACAGGGTCCCGCTGGGGTGGCGAAAAACTGTTTTTT	CASSLPRTGSRWGGEKLFF
NA	TRBV7-8	TRBJ1-3	NA	TGTGCCAGCAGCCCCGGCTCTGGAAACACCATATATTTT	CASSPGSGNTIYF
NA	TRBV18	TRBJ2-7	TRBD1	TGTGCCAGCGCACGAACACCTCCGGGACAGGGGTCCGAGCAGTACTTC	CASARTPPGQGSEQYF
NA	TRBV2	TRBJ1-4	NA	TGTGCCAGCAGTGGGACAGTCGGGGAAAAACTGTTTTTT	CASSGTVGEKLFF
NA	TRBV2	TRBJ1-4	NA	TGTGCCAGCAGGGGGCAGAATGAAAAACTGTTTTTT	CASRGQNEKLFF
once	TRBV25-1	TRBJ1-2	NA	TGTGCCAGCAGTGATCCAGGGCATGGCTACACCTTC	CASSDPGHGYTF
NA	TRBV6-5	TRBJ1-5	NA	TGTGCCAGCAGACCGACAGTAGGGGCCAATCAGCCCCAGCATTTT	CASRPTVGANQPQHF
NA	TRBV12-1	TRBJ1-2	NA	TGTGCCAGCAGCCGGGACAGGGGAGGTTATGGCTACACCTTC	CASSRDRGGYGYTF
NA	TRBV30	TRBJ1-5	TRBD1	TGTGCCTGGAGTATTGGACAGGGTAGCAATCAGCCCCAGCATTTT	CAWSIGQGSNQPQHF
once	TRBV5-4	TRBJ1-2	NA	TGTGCCAGCAGCCCTGACACGACCGGGGGTGGCTACACCTTC	CASSPDTTGGGYTF
NA	TRBV7-2	TRBJ1-1	NA	TGTGCCAGCAGCCTTGGACATGTGGCTGAAGCTTTCTTT	CASSLGHVAEAFF
NA	TRBV10-3	TRBJ1-1	TRBD1	TGTGCCATCAGGGGGACAGGGGAAGCTTTCTTT	CAIRGTGEAFF
NA	TRBV2	TRBJ1-2	NA	TGTGCCAGCAGGAGCCTTCTAGCTAACTATGGCTACACCTTC	CASRSLLANYGYTF
NA	TRBV7-2	TRBJ1-1	NA	TGTGCCAGCAGCTTAAGTGGCCGGGGGGGGCGCACTGAAGCTTTCTTT	CASSLSGRGGRTEAFF